The sample holds a few counts of the clone carrying this TCR beta chain. This entry belongs to a study of cytomegalovirus exposure and HLA in healthy donors. This PCR relied on a set of 60 Vbeta primers and 13 Jbeta primers. Assay: immunoSEQ multiplex PCR; the TCRdb copy retains only in-frame clones and omits some. The table shows about 140,000 clones, with just under 90% occurring only once. The CDR3 is 13 residues long. CDR1 SGHDT and CDR2 YYEEEE come from the germline V gene. Trimming removed 0 bases at V and 7 bases at J, with 8 bases between. The chain employs TRBV5-6 and TRBJ1-5; D possibly corresponds to TRBD1 (5 bases). The material sequenced was PBMCs. This TCR came from a woman aged 25 to 39 in good health and CMV-seronegative. The chain's CDR3 is CASSLAGGQPQHF. CDR3 nucleotides: TGTGCCAGCAGCTTGGCCGGGGGACAGCCCCAGCATTTT. Filled out from reference TRBV5-6 and TRBJ1-5, the complete variable domain reads DAGVTQSPTHLIKTRGQQVTLRCSPKSGHDTVSWYQQALGQGPQFIFQYYEEEERQRGNFPDRFSGHQFPNYSSELNVNALLLGDSALYLCASSLAGGQPQHFGDGTRLSIL.